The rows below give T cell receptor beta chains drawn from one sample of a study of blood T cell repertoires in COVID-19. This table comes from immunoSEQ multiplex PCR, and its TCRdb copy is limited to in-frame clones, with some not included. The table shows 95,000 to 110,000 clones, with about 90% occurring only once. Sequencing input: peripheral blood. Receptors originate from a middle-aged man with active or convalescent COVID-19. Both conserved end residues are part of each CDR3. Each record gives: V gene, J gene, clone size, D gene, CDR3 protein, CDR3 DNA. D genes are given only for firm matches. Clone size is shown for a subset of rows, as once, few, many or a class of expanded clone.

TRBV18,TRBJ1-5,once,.,CASSPGLNQPQHF,TGTGCCAGCTCACCGGGGCTGAATCAGCCCCAGCATTTT
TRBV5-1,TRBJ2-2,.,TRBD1,CASSSGQGNTGELFF,TGCGCCAGCAGCTCAGGACAGGGGAACACCGGGGAGCTGTTTTTT
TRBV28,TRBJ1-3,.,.,CASGELASFSGNTIYF,TGTGCCAGCGGAGAGCTGGCTTCCTTCTCTGGAAACACCATATATTTT
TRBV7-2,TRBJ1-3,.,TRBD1,CASSYTGTGYSGNTIYF,TGTGCCAGCAGCTACACCGGGACAGGGTACTCTGGAAACACCATATATTTT
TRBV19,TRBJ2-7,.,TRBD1,CASSSGTGPYEQYF,TGTGCCAGTAGTTCCGGGACAGGGCCCTACGAGCAGTACTTC
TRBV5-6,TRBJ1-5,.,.,CASSSFEGVSNQPQHF,TGTGCCAGCAGCTCGTTCGAAGGGGTGAGCAATCAGCCCCAGCATTTT
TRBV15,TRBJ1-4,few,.,CATSSPRGEKLFF,TGTGCCACCAGCAGTCCCAGGGGAGAAAAACTGTTTTTT
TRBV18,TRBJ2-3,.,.,CASSPLQSGGTDTQYF,TGTGCCAGCTCACCACTACAGTCAGGGGGCACAGATACGCAGTATTTT
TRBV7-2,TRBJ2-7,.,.,CASSYLGGPSYYEQYF,TGTGCCAGCAGCTATCTCGGGGGGCCTAGCTACTACGAGCAGTACTTC
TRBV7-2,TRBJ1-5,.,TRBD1,CASSLVQGAEQPQHF,TGTGCCAGCAGCTTAGTACAGGGGGCTGAGCAGCCCCAGCATTTT
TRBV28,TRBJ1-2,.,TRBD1,CASVIRGQASYGYTF,TGTGCCAGCGTAATCCGAGGACAGGCTTCCTATGGCTACACCTTC
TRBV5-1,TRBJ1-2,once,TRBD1,CASSWSGTGDGYTF,TGCGCCAGCAGCTGGAGCGGGACAGGGGATGGCTACACCTTC
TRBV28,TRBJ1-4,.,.,CASSLLGGANEKLFF,TGTGCCAGCAGTTTATTAGGGGGAGCTAATGAAAAACTGTTTTTT
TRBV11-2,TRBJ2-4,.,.,CASSLTSDRRTPKNIQYF,TGTGCCAGCAGCTTAACATCCGACAGGCGAACTCCCAAAAACATTCAGTACTTC
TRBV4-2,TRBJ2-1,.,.,CASSQDWGDSYNEQFF,TGTGCCAGCAGCCAAGATTGGGGGGATTCGTACAATGAGCAGTTCTTC
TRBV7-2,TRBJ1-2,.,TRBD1,CASSLTGTGYGYTF,TGTGCCAGCAGCTTAACCGGGACAGGATATGGCTACACCTTC
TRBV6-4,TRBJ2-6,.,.,CASSPQGAGANVLTF,TGTGCCAGCAGTCCCCAGGGTGCTGGGGCCAACGTCCTGACTTTC
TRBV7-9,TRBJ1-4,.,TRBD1,CASRTYDRVPNEKLFF,TGTGCCAGCAGGACTTACGACAGGGTCCCTAATGAAAAACTGTTTTTT
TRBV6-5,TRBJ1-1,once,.,CASSFFGGARTEAFF,TGTGCCAGCAGTTTTTTTGGAGGGGCGAGGACTGAAGCTTTCTTT
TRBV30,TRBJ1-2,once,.,CAWSVSGWDGYTF,TGTGCCTGGAGTGTATCGGGGTGGGATGGCTACACCTTC
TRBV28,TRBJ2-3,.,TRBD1,CASTPTGGTDTQYF,TGTGCCAGTACGCCTACAGGGGGCACAGATACGCAGTATTTT
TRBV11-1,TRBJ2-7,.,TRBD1,CASSFRNRGSVEQYF,TGTGCCAGCAGCTTTCGTAACAGGGGTTCCGTCGAGCAGTACTTC
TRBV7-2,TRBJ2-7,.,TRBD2,CASSSSSGLGWEQYF,TGTGCCAGCAGCTCCTCTAGCGGGTTAGGATGGGAGCAGTACTTC
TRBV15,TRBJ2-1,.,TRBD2,CATSRGRVGTSGYNEQFF,TGTGCCACCAGCAGAGGCCGGGTGGGGACTAGCGGTTACAATGAGCAGTTCTTC
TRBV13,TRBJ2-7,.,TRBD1,CASSLGLTGGYEQYF,TGTGCCAGCAGCTTAGGCCTGACAGGGGGCTACGAGCAGTACTTC
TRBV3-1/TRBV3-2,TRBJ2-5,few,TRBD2,CASSQDLGTSATLHQETQYF,TGTGCCAGCAGCCAAGATCTAGGGACTAGTGCAACCCTTCATCAAGAGACCCAGTACTTC
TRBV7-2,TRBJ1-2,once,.,CASSFNRANYGYTF,TGTGCCAGCAGCTTCAACAGGGCGAACTATGGCTACACCTTC
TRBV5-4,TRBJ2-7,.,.,CASSTNGYEQYF,TGTGCCAGCAGCACAAACGGGTACGAGCAGTACTTC
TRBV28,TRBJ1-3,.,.,CASSDTVSSGNTIYF,TGTGCCAGCAGTGACACAGTAAGCTCTGGAAACACCATATATTTT
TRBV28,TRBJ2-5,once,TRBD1,CASSLRQGLGETQYF,TGTGCCAGCAGTCTCCGACAGGGTCTAGGAGAGACCCAGTACTTC